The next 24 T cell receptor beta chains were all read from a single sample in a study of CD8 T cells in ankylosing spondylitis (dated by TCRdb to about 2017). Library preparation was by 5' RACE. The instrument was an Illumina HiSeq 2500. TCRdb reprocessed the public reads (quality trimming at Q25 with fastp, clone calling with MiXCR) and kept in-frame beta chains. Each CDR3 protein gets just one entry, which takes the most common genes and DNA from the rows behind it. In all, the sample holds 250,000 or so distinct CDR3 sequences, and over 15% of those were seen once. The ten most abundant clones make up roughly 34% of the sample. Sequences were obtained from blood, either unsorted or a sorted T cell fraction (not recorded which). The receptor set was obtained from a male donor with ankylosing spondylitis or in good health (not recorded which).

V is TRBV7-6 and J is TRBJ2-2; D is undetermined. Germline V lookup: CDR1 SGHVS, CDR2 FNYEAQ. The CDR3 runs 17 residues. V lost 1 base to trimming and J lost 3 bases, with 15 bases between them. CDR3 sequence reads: CASSLVRWDGDTGELFF. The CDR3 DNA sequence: TGTGCCAGCAGCTTAGTTCGGTGGGATGGGGACACCGGGGAGCTGTTTTTT.

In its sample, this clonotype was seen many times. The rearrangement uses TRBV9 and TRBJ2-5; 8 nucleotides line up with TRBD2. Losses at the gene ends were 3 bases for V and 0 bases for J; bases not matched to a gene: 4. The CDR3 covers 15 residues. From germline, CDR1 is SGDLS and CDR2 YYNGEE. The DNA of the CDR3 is TGTGCCAGCAGCGAGAGCGGGAGCAACCAAGAGACCCAGTACTTC. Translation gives CASSESGSNQETQYF.

CDR3 region: CASSQDRGGISYEQYF. CDR3 DNA sequence: TGCGCCAGCAGCCAAGACCGTGGGGGCATTTCCTACGAGCAGTACTTC. The chain combines TRBV4-1 with TRBJ2-7, with D perhaps matching TRBD1 (6 bases). Looked up from germline, CDR1 is MGHRA and CDR2 is YSYEKL. The CDR3 has 16 residues. V lost 0 bases and J 1 base, leaving 13 bases between the germline ends.

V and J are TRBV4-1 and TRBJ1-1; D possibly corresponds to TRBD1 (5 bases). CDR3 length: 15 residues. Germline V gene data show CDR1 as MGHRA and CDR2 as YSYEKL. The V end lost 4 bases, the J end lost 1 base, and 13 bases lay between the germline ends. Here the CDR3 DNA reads TGCGCCAGCAGCCTACTGGGGCAGCAGAACACTGAAGCTTTCTTT. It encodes CASSLLGQQNTEAFF.

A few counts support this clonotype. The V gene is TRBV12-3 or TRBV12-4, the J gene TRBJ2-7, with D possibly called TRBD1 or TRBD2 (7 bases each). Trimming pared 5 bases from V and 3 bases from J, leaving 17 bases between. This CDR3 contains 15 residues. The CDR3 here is CASSPRGEGGYEQYF. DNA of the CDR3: TGTGCCAGCAGTCCCAGGGGGGAGGGGGGCTACGAGCAGTACTTC.

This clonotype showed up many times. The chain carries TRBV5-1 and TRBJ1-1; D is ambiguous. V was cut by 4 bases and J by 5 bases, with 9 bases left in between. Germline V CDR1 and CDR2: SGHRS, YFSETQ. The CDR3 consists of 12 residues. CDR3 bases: TGCGCCAGCAGCGAAACAAGGACTGAAGCTTTCTTT. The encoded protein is CASSETRTEAFF. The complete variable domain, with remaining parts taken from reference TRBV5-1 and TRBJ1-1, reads KAGVTQTPRYLIKTRGQQVTLSCSPISGHRSVSWYQQTPGQGLQFLFEYFSETQRNKGNFPGRFSGRQFSNSRSEMNVSTLELGDSALYLCASSETRTEAFFGQGTRLTVV.

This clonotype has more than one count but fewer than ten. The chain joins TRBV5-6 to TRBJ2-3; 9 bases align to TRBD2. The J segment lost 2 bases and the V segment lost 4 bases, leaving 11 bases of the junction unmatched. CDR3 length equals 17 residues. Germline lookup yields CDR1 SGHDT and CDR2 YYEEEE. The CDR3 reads CASSPPGAGGPTDTQYF. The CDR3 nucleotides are TGTGCCAGCAGCCCCCCTGGTGCGGGAGGGCCCACAGATACGCAGTATTTT.

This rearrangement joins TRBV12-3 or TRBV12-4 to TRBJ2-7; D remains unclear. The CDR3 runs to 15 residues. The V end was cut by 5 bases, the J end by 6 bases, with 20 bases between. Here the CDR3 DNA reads TGTGCCAGCAGTCCGATTGGACCTCAACTGAGCGAGCAGTACTTC. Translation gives CASSPIGPQLSEQYF.

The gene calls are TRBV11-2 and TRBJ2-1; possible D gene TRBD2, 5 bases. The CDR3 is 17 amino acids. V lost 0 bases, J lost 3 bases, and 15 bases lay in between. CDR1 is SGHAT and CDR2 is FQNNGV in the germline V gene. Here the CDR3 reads CASSLDSGNEGYNEQFF. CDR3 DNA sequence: TGTGCCAGCAGCTTAGACTCGGGCAACGAGGGCTACAATGAGCAGTTCTTC.

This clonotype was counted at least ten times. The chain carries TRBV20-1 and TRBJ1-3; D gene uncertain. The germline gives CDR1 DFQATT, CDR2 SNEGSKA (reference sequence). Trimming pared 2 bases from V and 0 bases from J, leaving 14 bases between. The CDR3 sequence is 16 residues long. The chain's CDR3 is CSARPGGRHSGNTIYF. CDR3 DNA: TGCAGTGCTAGACCGGGAGGGCGACACTCTGGAAACACCATATATTTT.

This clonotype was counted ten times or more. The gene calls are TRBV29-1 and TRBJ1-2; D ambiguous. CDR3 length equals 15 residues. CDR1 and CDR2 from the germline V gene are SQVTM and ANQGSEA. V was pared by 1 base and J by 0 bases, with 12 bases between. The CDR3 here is CSVEVPDLTNYGYTF. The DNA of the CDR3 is TGCAGCGTTGAAGTCCCGGACTTGACTAACTATGGCTACACCTTC. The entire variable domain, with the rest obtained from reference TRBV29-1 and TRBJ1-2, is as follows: SAVISQKPSRDICQRGTSLTIQCQVDSQVTMMFWYRQQPGQSLTLIATANQGSEATYESGFVIDKFPISRPNLTFSTLTVSNMSPEDSSIYLCSVEVPDLTNYGYTFGSGTRLTVV.

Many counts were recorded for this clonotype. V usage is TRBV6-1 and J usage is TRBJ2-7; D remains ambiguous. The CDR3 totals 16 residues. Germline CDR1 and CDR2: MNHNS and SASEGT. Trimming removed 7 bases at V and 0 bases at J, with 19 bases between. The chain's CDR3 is CASTPSSAYLSYEQYF. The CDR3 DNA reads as TGTGCCAGCACCCCTTCGAGCGCGTACCTCTCCTACGAGCAGTACTTC.

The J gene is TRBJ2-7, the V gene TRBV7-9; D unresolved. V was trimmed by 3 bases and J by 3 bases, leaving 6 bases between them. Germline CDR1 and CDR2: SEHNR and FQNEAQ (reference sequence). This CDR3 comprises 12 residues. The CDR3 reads CASSFLDYEQYF. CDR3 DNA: TGTGCCAGCAGCTTCCTAGACTACGAGCAGTACTTC. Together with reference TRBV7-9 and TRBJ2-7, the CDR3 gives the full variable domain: DTGVSQNPRHKITKRGQNVTFRCDPISEHNRLYWYRQTLGQGPEFLTYFQNEAQLEKSRLLSDRFSAERPKGSFSTLEIQRTEQGDSAMYLCASSFLDYEQYFGPGTRLTVT.

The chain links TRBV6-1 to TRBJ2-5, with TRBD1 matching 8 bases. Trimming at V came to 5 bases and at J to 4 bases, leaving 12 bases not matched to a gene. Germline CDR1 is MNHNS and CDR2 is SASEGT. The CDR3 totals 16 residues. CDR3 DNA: TGTGCCAGCAGTCCCCCCGGGACAGGAGGGGGAGAGACCCAGTACTTC. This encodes CASSPPGTGGGETQYF.

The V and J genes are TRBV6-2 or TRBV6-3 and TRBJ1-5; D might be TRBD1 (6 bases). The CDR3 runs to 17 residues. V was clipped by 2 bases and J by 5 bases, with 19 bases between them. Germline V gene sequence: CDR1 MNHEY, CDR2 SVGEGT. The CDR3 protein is CASSYPPTGTSDQPQHF. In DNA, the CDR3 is TGTGCCAGCAGTTACCCCCCCACAGGGACCTCGGATCAGCCCCAGCATTTT.

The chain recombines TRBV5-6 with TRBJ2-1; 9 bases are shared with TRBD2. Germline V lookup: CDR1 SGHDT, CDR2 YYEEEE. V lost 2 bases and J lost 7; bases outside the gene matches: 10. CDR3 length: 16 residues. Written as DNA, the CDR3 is TGTGCCAGCAGCTTCATATATCCAGCGGGAGGAAATGAGCAGTTCTTC. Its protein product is CASSFIYPAGGNEQFF.

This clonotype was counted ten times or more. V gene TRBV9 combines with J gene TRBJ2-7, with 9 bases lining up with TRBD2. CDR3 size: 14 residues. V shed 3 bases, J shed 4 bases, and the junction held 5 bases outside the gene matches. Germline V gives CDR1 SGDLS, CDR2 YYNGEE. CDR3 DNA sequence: TGTGCCAGCAGCGGACTAGCGGATGATTACGAGCAGTACTTC. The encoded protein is CASSGLADDYEQYF.

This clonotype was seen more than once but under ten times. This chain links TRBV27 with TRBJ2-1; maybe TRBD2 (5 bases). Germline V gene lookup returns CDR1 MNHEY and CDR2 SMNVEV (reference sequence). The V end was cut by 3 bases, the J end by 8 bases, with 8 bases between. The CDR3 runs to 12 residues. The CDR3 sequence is CASSFTSHEQFF. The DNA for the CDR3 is TGTGCCAGCAGTTTTACTAGTCATGAGCAGTTCTTC.

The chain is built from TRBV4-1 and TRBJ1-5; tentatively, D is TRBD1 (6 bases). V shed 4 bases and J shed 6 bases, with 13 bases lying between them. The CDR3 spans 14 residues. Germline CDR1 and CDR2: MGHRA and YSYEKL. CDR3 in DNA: TGCGCCAGCAGCCCGACGGGGGCAGTTCAGCCCCAGCATTTT. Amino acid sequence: CASSPTGAVQPQHF.

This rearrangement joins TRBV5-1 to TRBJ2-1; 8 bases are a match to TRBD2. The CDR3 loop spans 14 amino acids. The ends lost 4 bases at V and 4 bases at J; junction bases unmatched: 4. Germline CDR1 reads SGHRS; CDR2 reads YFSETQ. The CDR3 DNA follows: TGCGCCAGCAGCACAGCGGGAGAATACAATGAGCAGTTCTTC. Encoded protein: CASSTAGEYNEQFF.

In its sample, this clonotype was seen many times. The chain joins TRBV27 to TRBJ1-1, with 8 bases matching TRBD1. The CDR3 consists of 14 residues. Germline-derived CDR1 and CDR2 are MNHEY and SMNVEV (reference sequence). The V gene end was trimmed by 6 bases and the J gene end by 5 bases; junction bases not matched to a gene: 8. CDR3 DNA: TGTGCCAGCAGGACGACAGGGGTCTTTACTGAAGCTTTCTTT. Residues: CASRTTGVFTEAFF.

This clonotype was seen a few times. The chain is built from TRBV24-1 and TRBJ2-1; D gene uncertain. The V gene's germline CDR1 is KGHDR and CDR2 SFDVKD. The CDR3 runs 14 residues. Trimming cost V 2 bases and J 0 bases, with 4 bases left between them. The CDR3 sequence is CATSDSSSYNEQFF. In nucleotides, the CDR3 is TGTGCCACCAGTGATTCCTCCTCCTACAATGAGCAGTTCTTC.

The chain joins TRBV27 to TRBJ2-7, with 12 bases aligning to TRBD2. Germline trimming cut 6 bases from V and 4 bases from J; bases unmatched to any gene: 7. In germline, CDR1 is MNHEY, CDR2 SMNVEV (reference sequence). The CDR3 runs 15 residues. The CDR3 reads CASSHGLAGLYEQYF. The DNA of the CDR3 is TGTGCCAGCAGCCACGGACTAGCGGGACTGTACGAGCAGTACTTC.

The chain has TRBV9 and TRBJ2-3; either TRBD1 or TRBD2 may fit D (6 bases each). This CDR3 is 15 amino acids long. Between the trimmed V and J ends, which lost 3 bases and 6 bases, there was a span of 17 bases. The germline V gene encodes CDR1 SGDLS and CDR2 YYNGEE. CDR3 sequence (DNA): TGTGCCAGCAGCGCCATAGGAGGGGACATGGATACGCAGTATTTT. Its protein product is CASSAIGGDMDTQYF.